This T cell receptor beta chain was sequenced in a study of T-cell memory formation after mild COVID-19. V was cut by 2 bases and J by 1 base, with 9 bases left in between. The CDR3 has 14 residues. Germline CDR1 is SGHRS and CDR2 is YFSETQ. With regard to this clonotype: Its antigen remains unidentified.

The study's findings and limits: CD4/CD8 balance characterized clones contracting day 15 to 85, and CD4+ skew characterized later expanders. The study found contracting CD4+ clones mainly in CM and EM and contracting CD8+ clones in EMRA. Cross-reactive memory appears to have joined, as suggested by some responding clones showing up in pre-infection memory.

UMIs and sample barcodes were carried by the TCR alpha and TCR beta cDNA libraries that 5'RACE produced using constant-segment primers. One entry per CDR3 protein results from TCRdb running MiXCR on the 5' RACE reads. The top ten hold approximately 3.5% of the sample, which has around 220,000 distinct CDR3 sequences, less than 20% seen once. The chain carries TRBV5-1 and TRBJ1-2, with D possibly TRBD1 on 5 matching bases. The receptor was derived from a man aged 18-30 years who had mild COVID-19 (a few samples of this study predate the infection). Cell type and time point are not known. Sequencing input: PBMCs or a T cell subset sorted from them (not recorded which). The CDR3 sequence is CASSFSRDNYGYTF. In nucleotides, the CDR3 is TGCGCCAGCAGCTTTAGCAGGGATAACTATGGCTACACCTTC.